This TCR beta chain stems from a study of regulatory T cells in long-lasting Graves disease. General study points: Less diverse TCR repertoires were seen in persistent Graves' patients than in newly diagnosed ones.

Assembly of TCR beta libraries relied on iRepertoire HTBI primers together with Arm-PCR of CDR3 regions. TCRdb re-called the multiplex PCR reads with MiXCR, one entry per CDR3 protein. The sample lists approximately 440,000 distinct CDR3 sequences; roughly 16% were seen once. Germline V lookup: CDR1 SNHLY, CDR2 FYNNEI. Trimming shortened V by 3 bases and J by 0 bases, and 12 bases separated the two germline ends. CDR3 length equals 16 residues. As to time point: newly diagnosed GD, antithyroid drugs for less than 3 months. The TCR library was made from RNA extracted from PBMCs. Patients met American Thyroid Association criteria for Graves' disease. Many counts were recorded for this clonotype. Its antigen is still unknown. The sample also formed part of further work on T cells in Graves' hyperthyroidism and ophthalmopathy.

The specimen was peripheral blood mononuclear cells (PBMCs), collected at new diagnosis, from a patient treated with antithyroid drugs. This sequence joins TRBV2 and TRBJ1-3, with D perhaps matching TRBD1 (6 bases). This TCR was sampled from a man aged 35 to 55 with Graves disease. The CDR3 DNA reads as TGTGCCAGCAGTGACAGGGGCTATAGCTCTGGAAACACCATATATTTT. Its protein product is CASSDRGYSSGNTIYF.